This entry concerns a single T cell receptor (beta chain). Antigen: not known. These data come from a study of cytomegalovirus exposure and HLA in healthy donors. The study's findings and limits: HLA-A and HLA-B allele assignments for most subjects were reportedly predicted accurately using TCR beta sequences.

Use of 60 Vbeta and 13 Jbeta primers characterized the PCR. In the source study's methods: Later work found 65 million to 85 million unique TCR beta chains, with approximately 12 million shared. Generated by immunoSEQ multiplex PCR, the TCRdb table keeps only in-frame clones and is missing some. For V, J and clone size, that table is used; D and trimming come from the DNA. Here the sample table reports 50,000 or so clones. From germline, CDR1 is SGHRS and CDR2 YFSETQ. V gave up 1 base and J gave up 2 bases, with 5 bases separating them. The CDR3 loop spans 13 amino acids. Sequencing was done on a sample of PBMCs. This TCR was sampled from a woman aged 55-69 years in good health and CMV-seropositive. J is TRBJ2-3 and V is TRBV5-1; D ambiguous. CDR3 loop: CASSLPSTDTQYF. Written as DNA, the CDR3 is TGCGCCAGCAGCTTGCCCTCCACAGATACGCAGTATTTT.